The clone carrying this TCR beta chain was recorded once. The record originates from a study of blood T cell repertoires in COVID-19. Study-wide background: Acute and convalescent COVID-19 specimens originated in the United States, Italy and Spain. In each case, the material was cDNA or gDNA derived from T cells, B-cell-depleted T cells, or PBMCs.

The authors' processing: From reference gene primer amplification, estimates of nucleated cell counts were derived. The repertoire was sequenced with immunoSEQ multiplex PCR; TCRdb's copy has only in-frame clones and lacks some. V, J and clone size are taken as reported in that table, and D and trimming were inferred from the DNA itself. The data hold under 400,000 clones, with around 86% observed a single time. Cohort placement rested on clinical history that participants reported themselves. The CDR3 is 18 residues long. The V and J ends lost 3 bases and 10 bases respectively, with 25 bases between them. CDR1 and CDR2 (germline): SGHVS, FQNEAQ.

Material for sequencing was PBMCs or T cells enriched from blood (not recorded which). The sequence was obtained from a woman aged 40 to 49 with acute COVID-19. The V gene is TRBV7-8, the J gene TRBJ1-6; D uncertain. This chain's CDR3 is CASSLGPWRAYFGSPLHF. For the CDR3, the DNA is TGTGCCAGCAGCTTGGGCCCCTGGAGGGCCTACTTTGGGTCACCCCTCCACTTT.